These T cell receptor beta chains were read from a single sample in a study of blood T cell repertoires in COVID-19. Profiling relied on immunoSEQ multiplex PCR, and the TCRdb table lists in-frame clones only, not all of them. In the table there are over 65,000 clones, around 86% of which are singletons. Source material: peripheral blood. Every receptor here comes from a man aged 45-65 years with active or convalescent COVID-19. The CDR3 runs from the conserved cysteine through the conserved F or W. D genes are given only for firm matches. Expanded clones get a size class; other rows say once, few or many, or leave the size out.

d_gene,v_gene,abundance,j_gene,CDR3aa,CDR3nt
TRBD1,TRBV6-2/TRBV6-3,few,TRBJ1-1,CASSYSGQGSRTEAFF,TGTGCCAGCAGTTACTCGGGACAGGGCTCAAGGACTGAAGCTTTCTTT
-,TRBV5-1,-,TRBJ2-5,CASSLDPVWETQYF,TGCGCCAGCAGCTTGGATCCAGTCTGGGAGACCCAGTACTTC
-,TRBV10-3,-,TRBJ2-5,CAISESSSQETQYF,TGTGCCATCAGTGAGTCGTCTAGCCAGGAGACCCAGTACTTC
TRBD1,TRBV3-1/TRBV3-2,-,TRBJ1-2,CASSGDRESSGYTF,TGTGCCAGCAGCGGGGACAGGGAGTCCTCTGGCTACACCTTC
TRBD1,TRBV29-1,-,TRBJ1-1,CSVETGANTEAFF,TGCAGCGTTGAGACAGGGGCGAACACTGAAGCTTTCTTT
-,TRBV5-4,-,TRBJ2-2,CASSLGGGANTGELFF,TGTGCCAGCAGCTTGGGTGGCGGCGCGAACACCGGGGAGCTGTTTTTT
-,TRBV19,-,TRBJ1-1,CASRVRVNTEAFF,TGTGCCAGTAGGGTCCGAGTGAACACTGAAGCTTTCTTT
TRBD2,TRBV14,-,TRBJ2-1,CASSHPGTSGYFSYNEQFF,TGTGCCAGCAGCCACCCCGGGACTAGCGGATACTTCTCCTACAATGAGCAGTTCTTC
-,TRBV15,-,TRBJ2-5,CATSRVSGTGEGETQYF,TGTGCCACCAGCAGAGTAAGCGGGACAGGAGAAGGAGAGACCCAGTACTTC
-,TRBV18,-,TRBJ2-7,CASSPLDTEYEQYF,TGTGCCAGCTCACCACTTGACACAGAGTACGAGCAGTACTTC
TRBD1,TRBV29-1,-,TRBJ1-1,CSVTDRADTEAFF,TGCAGCGTGACCGACAGGGCTGACACTGAAGCTTTCTTT
-,TRBV6-2/TRBV6-3,-,TRBJ2-1,CASSRSPGGGHNEQFF,TGTGCCAGCAGTCGGTCTCCCGGCGGGGGCCACAATGAGCAGTTCTTC
TRBD1,TRBV7-2,-,TRBJ2-2,CASSPRTGAGTGELFF,TGTGCCAGCAGCCCCAGGACAGGGGCGGGTACCGGGGAGCTGTTTTTT
TRBD2,TRBV5-6,-,TRBJ2-3,CASSLVASGSDTQYF,TGTGCCAGCAGCCTGGTGGCTAGCGGCTCAGATACGCAGTATTTT
-,TRBV28,-,TRBJ2-6,CASSLPGRTGANVLTF,TGTGCCAGCAGTTTACCAGGGAGGACTGGGGCCAACGTCCTGACTTTC
-,TRBV11-2,-,TRBJ2-2,CASSFLSGELFF,TGTGCCAGCAGCTTCCTCAGCGGGGAGCTGTTTTTT
TRBD1,TRBV29-1,-,TRBJ2-2,CSVSGTGATGELFF,TGCAGCGTATCCGGGACAGGGGCCACGGGGGAGCTGTTTTTT
-,TRBV15,-,TRBJ2-5,CATRGQNQETQYF,TGTGCCACCAGAGGACAGAACCAAGAGACCCAGTACTTC
-,TRBV21-1,-,TRBJ1-6,CASRQWGGTSPLHF,TGTGCCAGCCGTCAATGGGGGGGGACTTCACCCCTCCACTTT
-,TRBV6-5,-,TRBJ1-6,CASRNTGQYSPLHF,TGTGCCAGCAGGAATACAGGGCAATATTCACCCCTCCACTTT
TRBD1,TRBV10-3,-,TRBJ1-3,CAISEMAGGSSGNTIYF,TGTGCCATCAGTGAAATGGCAGGGGGCTCCTCTGGAAACACCATATATTTT
-,TRBV7-8,-,TRBJ2-4,CASSLGETYRGNIQYF,TGTGCCAGCAGCTTAGGGGAGACATATCGTGGAAACATTCAGTACTTC
TRBD1,TRBV24-1,-,TRBJ1-2,CATSALDRSGYTF,TGTGCCACCAGTGCCTTGGACAGGTCCGGCTACACCTTC
-,TRBV19,-,TRBJ1-2,CASSRERATNYGYTF,TGTGCCAGTAGTAGGGAGAGGGCGACTAACTATGGCTACACCTTC
TRBD2,TRBV6-5,-,TRBJ2-3,CASSFGRAPPDTQYF,TGTGCCAGCAGTTTCGGGAGGGCCCCCCCAGATACGCAGTATTTT
-,TRBV7-2,-,TRBJ2-7,CASSLVAGNYEQYF,TGTGCCAGCAGCTTAGTCGCGGGGAACTACGAGCAGTACTTC